These T cell receptor beta chains were read from a single sample in a study of blood T cell repertoires in COVID-19. The method was immunoSEQ multiplex PCR; TCRdb's version includes in-frame clones alone and lacks a portion of them. The sample yields 77,000 or so clones, 85% seen once. Material: peripheral blood. These receptors all stem from a man older than 75 with acute or convalescent COVID-19. Both conserved end residues are part of each CDR3. A D gene is named only where the DNA matches it firmly. Clone size appears in some rows only: once, few, many, or a class for an expanded clone.

TRBJ2-2	TRBD1	NA	TRBV7-3	CASSLIGRGLSHTGELFF	TGTGCCAGCAGCTTAATTGGCAGGGGGTTAAGTCACACCGGGGAGCTGTTTTTT
TRBJ1-1	NA	NA	TRBV12-3/TRBV12-4	CASSFARNTEAFF	TGTGCCAGCAGTTTTGCGCGGAACACTGAAGCTTTCTTT
TRBJ1-2	TRBD1	NA	TRBV28	CASSSGTGGFQGYGYTF	TGTGCCAGCAGTTCCGGGACAGGGGGATTTCAAGGTTATGGCTACACCTTC
TRBJ2-7	TRBD2	NA	TRBV5-1	CASRGLAGLSYEQYF	TGCGCCAGCAGGGGACTAGCGGGGCTCTCCTACGAGCAGTACTTC
TRBJ2-7	TRBD2	NA	TRBV5-8	CASSLFSSSGSTEQYF	TGTGCCAGCAGCTTGTTCTCTTCTAGCGGGAGTACCGAGCAGTACTTC
TRBJ2-5	TRBD1	NA	TRBV4-1	CASSSQQGWETQYF	TGCGCCAGCAGCTCTCAACAGGGGTGGGAGACCCAGTACTTC
TRBJ2-7	TRBD1	NA	TRBV6-1	CASSERTGSTYEQYF	TGTGCCAGCAGTGAACGGACAGGGTCTACCTACGAGCAGTACTTC
TRBJ1-1	NA	NA	TRBV6-5	CASSPPGTEAFF	TGTGCCAGCAGTCCTCCGGGCACTGAAGCTTTCTTT
TRBJ1-1	TRBD1	NA	TRBV7-2	CASSYGTGSPEAFF	TGTGCCAGCAGCTATGGGACAGGAAGCCCTGAAGCTTTCTTT
TRBJ2-3	TRBD2	few	TRBV3-1/TRBV3-2	CASSSLLGREGDTDTQYF	TGTGCCAGCAGCTCCCTGTTAGGGAGGGAAGGGGACACAGATACGCAGTATTTT
TRBJ2-7	NA	NA	TRBV19	CASSIGALGGDEQYF	TGTGCCAGTAGTATAGGTGCTTTAGGAGGGGACGAGCAGTACTTC
TRBJ1-5	NA	NA	TRBV7-2	CASSPRQGGNQPQHF	TGTGCCAGCAGCCCCCGGCAGGGCGGCAATCAGCCCCAGCATTTT
TRBJ2-1	NA	NA	TRBV6-2/TRBV6-3	CASSGGTERVNEQFF	TGTGCCAGCAGCGGCGGGACAGAGAGGGTCAATGAGCAGTTCTTC
TRBJ1-5	NA	NA	TRBV3-1/TRBV3-2	CASSNRLTQPQHF	TGTGCCAGCAGCAACAGGTTAACTCAGCCCCAGCATTTT
TRBJ1-2	TRBD1	NA	TRBV2	CASIPETGGINHYGYTF	TGTGCCAGCATACCCGAGACAGGGGGCATCAACCACTATGGCTACACCTTC
TRBJ1-4	TRBD1	few	TRBV5-6	CASSPWTGKNEKLFF	TGTGCCAGCAGCCCCTGGACAGGAAAAAATGAAAAACTGTTTTTT
TRBJ1-4	TRBD1	few	TRBV9	CASSVRTGAGEKLFF	TGTGCCAGCAGCGTACGGACAGGGGCGGGTGAAAAACTGTTTTTT
TRBJ2-7	TRBD1	few	TRBV28	CASSSHSTGTRGEQYF	TGTGCCAGCAGTTCCCACTCGACAGGGACCAGGGGGGAGCAGTACTTC
TRBJ2-5	NA	NA	TRBV5-1	CASSLRGGETQYF	TGCGCCAGCAGCTTGAGAGGTGGTGAGACCCAGTACTTC
TRBJ1-1	TRBD1	NA	TRBV10-3	CAISRTGDMNTEAFF	TGTGCCATCAGTCGGACAGGAGATATGAACACTGAAGCTTTCTTT
TRBJ2-3	NA	NA	TRBV7-2	CASSSLAALPLDTQYF	TGTGCCAGCAGCTCCTTAGCGGCCCTCCCGTTAGATACGCAGTATTTT
TRBJ2-1	NA	NA	TRBV11-2	CASSVQGFYNEQFF	TGTGCCAGCAGCGTACAGGGCTTCTACAATGAGCAGTTCTTC
TRBJ2-2	NA	NA	TRBV5-8	CASSLDGVWELFF	TGTGCCAGCAGCTTGGACGGGGTATGGGAGCTGTTTTTT
TRBJ1-4	TRBD1	once	TRBV19	CASRQGPNEKLFF	TGTGCCAGTCGACAGGGGCCCAATGAAAAACTGTTTTTT
TRBJ2-7	NA	NA	TRBV7-9	CASSSLQGSYEQYF	TGTGCCAGCAGCTCTCTACAGGGATCCTACGAGCAGTACTTC
TRBJ2-5	NA	NA	TRBV5-6	CASSLDRAGTQYF	TGTGCCAGCAGCTTGGACAGGGCCGGGACCCAGTACTTC
TRBJ1-1	NA	NA	TRBV6-5	CASSYSYDTEAFF	TGTGCCAGCAGTTACTCCTATGACACTGAAGCTTTCTTT
TRBJ2-1	NA	few	TRBV28	CASSTSEVAVIYNEQFF	TGTGCCAGCAGTACATCGGAGGTGGCGGTTATCTACAATGAGCAGTTCTTC
TRBJ1-1	NA	NA	TRBV19	CASRLPHTEAFF	TGTGCCAGTAGACTACCTCACACTGAAGCTTTCTTT
TRBJ2-5	TRBD2	NA	TRBV27	CASSRGRGAISTQYF	TGTGCCAGCTCCCGAGGGAGGGGCGCTATAAGTACCCAGTACTTC
TRBJ1-2	TRBD1	few	TRBV28	CASSNRGYGYTF	TGTGCCAGCAGTAACAGGGGATATGGCTACACCTTC
TRBJ2-3	NA	NA	TRBV4-3	CASSPKTSFAQYF	TGCGCCAGCAGCCCAAAAACTAGTTTCGCGCAGTATTTT
TRBJ2-3	TRBD1	NA	TRBV5-1	CASSFGTGGTDTQYF	TGCGCCAGCAGCTTCGGGACAGGGGGCACAGATACGCAGTATTTT
TRBJ2-2	TRBD1	NA	TRBV18	CASSPTRDSLYTGELFF	TGTGCCAGCTCACCAACCCGGGACAGTCTATACACCGGGGAGCTGTTTTTT
TRBJ2-5	NA	NA	TRBV9	CASSVRMEETQYF	TGTGCCAGCAGCGTTCGGATGGAGGAGACCCAGTACTTC
TRBJ2-2	TRBD2	NA	TRBV5-1	CASEQPPSKREGRRGELFF	TGCGCCAGCGAACAACCACCCTCCAAGCGGGAGGGCCGTCGTGGGGAGCTGTTTTTT
TRBJ2-2	NA	NA	TRBV5-4	CASIVGNTGELFF	TGTGCCAGCATAGTTGGGAACACCGGGGAGCTGTTTTTT
TRBJ2-3	TRBD1	NA	TRBV7-3	CASSLTGERTDTQYF	TGTGCCAGCAGCTTGACAGGGGAGCGCACAGATACGCAGTATTTT
TRBJ1-1	NA	once	TRBV12-5	CASGLALNTEAFF	TGTGCTAGTGGTTTGGCCCTTAACACTGAAGCTTTCTTT
TRBJ2-3	NA	NA	TRBV5-1	CATAGGEETDTQYF	TGCGCCACCGCGGGCGGGGAAGAAACAGATACGCAGTATTTT
TRBJ1-2	NA	NA	TRBV7-2	CASSSGQPANYGHTF	TGTGCCAGCAGCTCCGGACAACCAGCTAACTATGGCCACACCTTC
TRBJ2-1	NA	NA	TRBV7-2	CASSLRVPAYNEQFF	TGTGCCAGCAGCCTCAGGGTTCCGGCCTACAATGAGCAGTTCTTC
TRBJ1-1	NA	NA	TRBV7-8	CASSSTRGAEAFF	TGTGCCAGCAGCTCCACCCGCGGGGCTGAAGCTTTCTTT
TRBJ1-6	NA	once	TRBV4-1	CASSQELAGYSPLHF	TGCGCCAGCAGCCAAGAATTGGCAGGGTATTCACCCCTCCACTTT